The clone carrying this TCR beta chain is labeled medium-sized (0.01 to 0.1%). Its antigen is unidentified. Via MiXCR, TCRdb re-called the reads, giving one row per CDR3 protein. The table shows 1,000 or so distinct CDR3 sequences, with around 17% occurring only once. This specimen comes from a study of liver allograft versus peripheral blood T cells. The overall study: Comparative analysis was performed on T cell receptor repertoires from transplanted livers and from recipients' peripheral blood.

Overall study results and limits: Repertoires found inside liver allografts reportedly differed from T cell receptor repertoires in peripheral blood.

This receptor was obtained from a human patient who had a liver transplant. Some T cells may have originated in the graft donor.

As DNA, the CDR3 is TGTGCCAGCAGTTTCCAGGGTACTCCGGAAGCTTTCTTT. Its translation is CASSFQGTPEAFF. The chain has TRBV27 and TRBJ1-1; tentative D call: TRBD1 (5 bases). Germline V gives CDR1 MNHEY, CDR2 SMNVEV (reference sequence). V was shortened by 3 bases and J by 8 bases, with 13 bases between the two germline ends. This CDR3 region has 13 residues.